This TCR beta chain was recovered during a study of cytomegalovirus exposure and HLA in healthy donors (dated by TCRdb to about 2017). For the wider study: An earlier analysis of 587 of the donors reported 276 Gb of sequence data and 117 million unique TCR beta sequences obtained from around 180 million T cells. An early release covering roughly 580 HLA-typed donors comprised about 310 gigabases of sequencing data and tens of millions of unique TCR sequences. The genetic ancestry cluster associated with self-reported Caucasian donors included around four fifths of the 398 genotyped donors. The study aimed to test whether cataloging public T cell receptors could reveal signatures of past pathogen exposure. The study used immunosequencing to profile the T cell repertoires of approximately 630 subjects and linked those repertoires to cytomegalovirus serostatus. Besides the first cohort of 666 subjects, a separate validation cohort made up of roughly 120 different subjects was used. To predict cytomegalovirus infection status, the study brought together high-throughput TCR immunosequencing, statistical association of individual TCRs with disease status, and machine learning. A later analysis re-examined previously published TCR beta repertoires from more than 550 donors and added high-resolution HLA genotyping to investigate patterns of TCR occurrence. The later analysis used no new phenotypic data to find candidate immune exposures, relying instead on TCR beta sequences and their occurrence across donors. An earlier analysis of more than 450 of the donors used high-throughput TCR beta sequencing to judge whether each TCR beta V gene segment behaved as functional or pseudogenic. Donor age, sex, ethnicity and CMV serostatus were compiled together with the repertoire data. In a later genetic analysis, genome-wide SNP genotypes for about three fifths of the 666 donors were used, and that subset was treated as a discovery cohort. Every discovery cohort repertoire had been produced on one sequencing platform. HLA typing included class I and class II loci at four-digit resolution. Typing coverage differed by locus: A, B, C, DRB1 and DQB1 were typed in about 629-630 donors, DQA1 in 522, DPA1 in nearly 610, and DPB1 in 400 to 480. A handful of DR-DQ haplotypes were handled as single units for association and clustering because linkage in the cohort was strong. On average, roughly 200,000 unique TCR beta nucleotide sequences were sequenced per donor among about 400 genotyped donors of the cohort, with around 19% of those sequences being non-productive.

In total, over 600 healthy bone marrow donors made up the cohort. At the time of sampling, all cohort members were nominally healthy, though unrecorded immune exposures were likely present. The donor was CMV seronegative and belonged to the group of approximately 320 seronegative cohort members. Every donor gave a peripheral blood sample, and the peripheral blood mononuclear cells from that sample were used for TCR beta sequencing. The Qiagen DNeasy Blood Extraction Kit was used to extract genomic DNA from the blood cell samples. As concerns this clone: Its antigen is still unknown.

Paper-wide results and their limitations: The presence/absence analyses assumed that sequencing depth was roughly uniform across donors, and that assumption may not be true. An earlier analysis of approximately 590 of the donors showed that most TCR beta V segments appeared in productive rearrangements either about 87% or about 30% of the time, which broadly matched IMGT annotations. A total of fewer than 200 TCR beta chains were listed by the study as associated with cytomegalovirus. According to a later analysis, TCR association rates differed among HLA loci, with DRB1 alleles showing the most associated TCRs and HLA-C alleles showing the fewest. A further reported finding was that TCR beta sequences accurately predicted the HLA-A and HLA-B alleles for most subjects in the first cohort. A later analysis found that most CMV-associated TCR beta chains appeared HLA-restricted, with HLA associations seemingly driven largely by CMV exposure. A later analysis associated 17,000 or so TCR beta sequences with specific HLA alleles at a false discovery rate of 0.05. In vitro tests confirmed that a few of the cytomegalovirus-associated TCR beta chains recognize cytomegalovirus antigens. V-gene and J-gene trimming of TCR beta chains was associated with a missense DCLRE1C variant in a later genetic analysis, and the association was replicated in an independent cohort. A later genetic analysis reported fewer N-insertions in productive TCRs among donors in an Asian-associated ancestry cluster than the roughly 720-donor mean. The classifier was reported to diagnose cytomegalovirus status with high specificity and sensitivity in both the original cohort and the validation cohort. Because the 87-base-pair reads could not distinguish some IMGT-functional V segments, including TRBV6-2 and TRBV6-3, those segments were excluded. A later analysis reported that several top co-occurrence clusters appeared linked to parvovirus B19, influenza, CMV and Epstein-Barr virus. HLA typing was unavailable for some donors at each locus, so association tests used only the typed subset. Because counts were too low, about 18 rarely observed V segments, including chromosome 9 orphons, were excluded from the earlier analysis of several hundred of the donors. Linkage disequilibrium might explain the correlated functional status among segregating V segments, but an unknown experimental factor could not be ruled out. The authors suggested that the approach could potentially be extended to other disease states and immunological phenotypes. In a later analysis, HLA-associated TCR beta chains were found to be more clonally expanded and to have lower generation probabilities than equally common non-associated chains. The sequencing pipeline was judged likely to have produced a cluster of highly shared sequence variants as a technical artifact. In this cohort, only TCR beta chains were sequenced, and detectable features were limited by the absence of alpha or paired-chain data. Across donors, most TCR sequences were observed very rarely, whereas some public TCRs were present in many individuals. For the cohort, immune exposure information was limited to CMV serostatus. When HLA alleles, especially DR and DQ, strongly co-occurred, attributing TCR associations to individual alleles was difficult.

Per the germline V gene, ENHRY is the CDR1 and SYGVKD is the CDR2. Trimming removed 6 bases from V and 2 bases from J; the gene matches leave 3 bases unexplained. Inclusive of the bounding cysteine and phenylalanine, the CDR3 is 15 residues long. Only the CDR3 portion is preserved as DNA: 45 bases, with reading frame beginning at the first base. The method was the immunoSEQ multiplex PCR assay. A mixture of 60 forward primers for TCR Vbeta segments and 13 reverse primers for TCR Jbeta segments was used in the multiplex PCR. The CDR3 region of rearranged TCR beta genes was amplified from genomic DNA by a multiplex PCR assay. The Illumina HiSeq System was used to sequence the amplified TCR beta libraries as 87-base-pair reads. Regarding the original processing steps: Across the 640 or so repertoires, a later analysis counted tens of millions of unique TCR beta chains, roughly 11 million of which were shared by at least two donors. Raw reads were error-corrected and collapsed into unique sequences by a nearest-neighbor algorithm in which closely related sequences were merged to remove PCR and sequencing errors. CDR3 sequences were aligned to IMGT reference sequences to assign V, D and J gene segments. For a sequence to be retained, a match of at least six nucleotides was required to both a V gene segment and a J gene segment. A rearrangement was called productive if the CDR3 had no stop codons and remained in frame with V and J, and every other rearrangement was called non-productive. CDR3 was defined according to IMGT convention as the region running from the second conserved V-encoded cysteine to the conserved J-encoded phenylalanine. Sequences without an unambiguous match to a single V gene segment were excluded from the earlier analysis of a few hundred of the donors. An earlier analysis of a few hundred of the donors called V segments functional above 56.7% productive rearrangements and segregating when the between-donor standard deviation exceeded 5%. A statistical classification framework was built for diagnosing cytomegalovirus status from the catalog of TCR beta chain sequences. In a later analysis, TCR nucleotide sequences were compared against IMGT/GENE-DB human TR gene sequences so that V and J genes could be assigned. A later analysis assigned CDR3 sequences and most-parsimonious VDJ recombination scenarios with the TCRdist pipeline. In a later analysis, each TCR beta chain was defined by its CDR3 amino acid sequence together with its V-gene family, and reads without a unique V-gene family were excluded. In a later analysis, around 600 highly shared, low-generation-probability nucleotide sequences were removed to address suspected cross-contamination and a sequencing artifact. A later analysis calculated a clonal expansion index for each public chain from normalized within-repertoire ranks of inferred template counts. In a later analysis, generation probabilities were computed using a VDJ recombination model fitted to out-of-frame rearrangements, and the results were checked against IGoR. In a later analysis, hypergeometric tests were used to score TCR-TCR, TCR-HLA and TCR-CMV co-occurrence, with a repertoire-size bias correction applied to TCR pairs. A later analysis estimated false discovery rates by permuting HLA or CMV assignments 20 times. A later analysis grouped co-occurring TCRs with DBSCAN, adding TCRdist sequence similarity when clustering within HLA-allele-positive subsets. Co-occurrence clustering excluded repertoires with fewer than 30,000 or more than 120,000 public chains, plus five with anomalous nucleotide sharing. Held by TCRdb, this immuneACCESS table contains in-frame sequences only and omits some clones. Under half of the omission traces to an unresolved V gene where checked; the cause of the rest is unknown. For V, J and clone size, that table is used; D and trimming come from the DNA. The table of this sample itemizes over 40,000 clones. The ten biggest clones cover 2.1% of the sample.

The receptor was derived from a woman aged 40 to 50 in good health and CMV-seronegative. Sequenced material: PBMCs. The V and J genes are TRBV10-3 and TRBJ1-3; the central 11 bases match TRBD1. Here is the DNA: TGTGCCATCAGCCCGGGACAGGGGGCTGGAAACACCATATATTTT. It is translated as CAISPGQGAGNTIYF.